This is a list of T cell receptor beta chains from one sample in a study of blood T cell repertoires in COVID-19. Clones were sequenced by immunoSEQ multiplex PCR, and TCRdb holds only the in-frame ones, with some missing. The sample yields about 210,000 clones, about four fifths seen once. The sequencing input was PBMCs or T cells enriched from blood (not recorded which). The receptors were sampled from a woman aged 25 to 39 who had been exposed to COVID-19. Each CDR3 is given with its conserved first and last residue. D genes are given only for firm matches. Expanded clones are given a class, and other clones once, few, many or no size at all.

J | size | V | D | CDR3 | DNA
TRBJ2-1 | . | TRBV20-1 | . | CSLGGWDEQFF | TGCAGTCTTGGGGGGTGGGATGAGCAGTTCTTC
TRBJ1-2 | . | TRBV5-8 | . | CASSLVGRGYGYTF | TGTGCCAGCAGCTTGGTAGGCAGGGGATATGGCTACACCTTC
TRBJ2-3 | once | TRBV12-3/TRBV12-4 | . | CASSYDGVTQYF | TGTGCCAGCAGCTATGACGGGGTTACGCAGTATTTT
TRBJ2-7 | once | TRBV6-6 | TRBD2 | CASSRLAGGLSYEQYF | TGTGCCAGCAGTCGACTAGCGGGGGGTCTTTCCTACGAGCAGTACTTC
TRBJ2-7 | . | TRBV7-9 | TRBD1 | CASSWRDRGSYEQYF | TGTGCCAGCAGCTGGCGGGACAGGGGATCCTACGAGCAGTACTTC
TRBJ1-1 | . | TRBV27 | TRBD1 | CASSPLSGTGLAMNTEAFF | TGTGCCAGCAGTCCTCTTTCCGGGACAGGTTTGGCAATGAACACTGAAGCTTTCTTT
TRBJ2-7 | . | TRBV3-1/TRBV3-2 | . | CASSQDVAAREQYF | TGTGCCAGCAGCCAAGATGTGGCGGCGCGGGAGCAGTACTTC
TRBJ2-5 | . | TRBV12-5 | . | CASGLGQNEETQYF | TGTGCTAGTGGTTTGGGACAGAACGAAGAGACCCAGTACTTC
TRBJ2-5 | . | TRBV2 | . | CASLEGQGQETQYF | TGTGCCAGCTTGGAAGGACAAGGGCAAGAGACCCAGTACTTC
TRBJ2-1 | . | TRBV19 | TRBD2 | CASRLAGGPINEQFF | TGTGCCAGTAGGCTAGCGGGGGGGCCGATCAATGAGCAGTTCTTC
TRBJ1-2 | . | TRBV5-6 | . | CASSQSIYGYTF | TGTGCCAGCAGCCAGTCAATCTATGGCTACACCTTC
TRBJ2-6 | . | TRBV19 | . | CATFSGANVLTF | TGTGCCACCTTCTCTGGGGCCAACGTCCTGACTTTC
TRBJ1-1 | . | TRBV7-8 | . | CASSWEGRGLSVAFF | TGTGCCAGCTCTTGGGAGGGGAGGGGCCTGTCTGTCGCTTTCTTT
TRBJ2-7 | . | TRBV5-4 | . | CASSLQGLDEQYF | TGTGCCAGCAGCTTGCAGGGTTTGGACGAGCAGTACTTC
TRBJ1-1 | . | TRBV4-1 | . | CASSQATGYPEAFF | TGCGCCAGCAGCCAAGCCACAGGGTACCCTGAAGCTTTCTTT
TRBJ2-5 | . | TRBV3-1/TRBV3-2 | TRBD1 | CASKAVDRGLWLLETQYF | TGTGCCAGCAAGGCCGTGGACAGGGGTTTATGGTTGTTGGAGACCCAGTACTTC
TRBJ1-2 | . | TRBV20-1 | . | CSASSFDYGYTF | TGCAGTGCCAGTTCCTTTGACTATGGCTACACCTTC
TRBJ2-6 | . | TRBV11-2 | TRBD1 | CASSLLQGATGANVLTF | TGTGCCAGCAGCTTACTACAGGGGGCTACTGGGGCCAACGTCCTGACTTTC
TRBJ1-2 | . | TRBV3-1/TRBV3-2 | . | CASSQDQQAGYGYTF | TGTGCCAGCAGCCAAGATCAGCAGGCTGGCTATGGCTACACCTTC
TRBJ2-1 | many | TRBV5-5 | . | CASSSLGVQTTNEQFF | TGTGCCAGCAGCTCGCTCGGAGTACAAACCACCAATGAGCAGTTCTTC
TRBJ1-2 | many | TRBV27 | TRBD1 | CASSFTGQGYGYTF | TGTGCCAGCAGTTTTACCGGACAGGGGTATGGCTACACCTTC
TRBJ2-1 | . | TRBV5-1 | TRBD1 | CASERGQGRNEQFF | TGCGCCAGCGAACGCGGACAGGGGAGAAATGAGCAGTTCTTC
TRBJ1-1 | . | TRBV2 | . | CASLEVTEAFF | TGTGCCAGCCTTGAGGTTACTGAAGCTTTCTTT
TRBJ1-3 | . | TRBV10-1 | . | CASSDGQTGNTIYF | TGCGCCAGCAGTGACGGACAGACTGGAAACACCATATATTTT
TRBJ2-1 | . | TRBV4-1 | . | CASSQESLGYNEQFF | TGCGCCAGCAGCCAAGAGTCCCTCGGGTACAATGAGCAGTTCTTC
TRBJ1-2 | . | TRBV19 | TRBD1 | CASSISPGQGAVYGYTF | TGTGCCAGTAGTATCTCCCCAGGACAGGGGGCCGTATATGGCTACACCTTC
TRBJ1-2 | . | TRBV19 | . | CASSIVGQGEGYGYTF | TGTGCCAGTAGTATAGTCGGGCAGGGTGAAGGCTATGGCTACACCTTC
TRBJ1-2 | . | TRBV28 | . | CASSLSIGERGYTF | TGTGCCAGCAGTTTAAGTATCGGCGAGAGGGGCTACACCTTC
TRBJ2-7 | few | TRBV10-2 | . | CASSTGNLDEQYF | TGCGCCAGCAGTACGGGAAACCTAGACGAGCAGTACTTC
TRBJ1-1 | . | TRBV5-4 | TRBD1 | CASSSGQGTTEAFF | TGTGCCAGCAGTTCCGGACAGGGCACTACTGAAGCTTTCTTT
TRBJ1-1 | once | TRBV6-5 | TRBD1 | CASSYGTGTSEAFF | TGTGCCAGCAGTTACGGGACAGGGACTAGTGAAGCTTTCTTT
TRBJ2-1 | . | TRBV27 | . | CASSAGAVPNEQFF | TGTGCCAGCAGTGCGGGGGCCGTACCCAATGAGCAGTTCTTC
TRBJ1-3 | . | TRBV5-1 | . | CASSPFGNTIYF | TGCGCCAGCAGTCCGTTCGGAAACACCATATATTTT
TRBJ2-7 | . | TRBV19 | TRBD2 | CASSIDTAGSYEQYF | TGTGCCAGTAGTATAGATACAGCGGGATCCTACGAGCAGTACTTC
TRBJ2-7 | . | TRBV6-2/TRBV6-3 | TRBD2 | CASSYGSSGAYEQYF | TGTGCCAGCAGTTACGGGTCTAGCGGGGCCTACGAGCAGTACTTC
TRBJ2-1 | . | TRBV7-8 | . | CASSTGQETGGEQFF | TGTGCCAGCAGCACGGGACAGGAGACGGGGGGTGAGCAGTTCTTC
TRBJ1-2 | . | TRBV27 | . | CASSPGGGSGYTF | TGTGCCAGCAGTCCAGGTGGAGGGAGCGGCTACACCTTC
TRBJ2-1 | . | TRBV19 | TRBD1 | CASSISGQGGRNEQFF | TGTGCCAGTAGTATAAGTGGACAGGGGGGGAGGAATGAGCAGTTCTTC
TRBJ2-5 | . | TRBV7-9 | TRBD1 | CATKQVISRDRYQETQYF | TGTGCCACCAAGCAAGTTATTTCACGGGACAGGTACCAAGAGACCCAGTACTTC
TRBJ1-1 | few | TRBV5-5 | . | CASSWTTDTEAFF | TGTGCCAGCAGCTGGACAACAGACACTGAAGCTTTCTTT
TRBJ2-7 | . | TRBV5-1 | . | CASRRESYEQYF | TGCGCCAGCAGGAGGGAGTCCTACGAGCAGTACTTC
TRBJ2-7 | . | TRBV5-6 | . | CASSPYSQPWEQYF | TGTGCCAGCAGCCCTTACAGCCAACCCTGGGAGCAGTACTTC
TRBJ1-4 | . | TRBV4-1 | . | CASSQGYRDWGPNEKLFF | TGCGCCAGCAGCCAAGGATACAGGGATTGGGGGCCTAATGAAAAACTGTTTTTT